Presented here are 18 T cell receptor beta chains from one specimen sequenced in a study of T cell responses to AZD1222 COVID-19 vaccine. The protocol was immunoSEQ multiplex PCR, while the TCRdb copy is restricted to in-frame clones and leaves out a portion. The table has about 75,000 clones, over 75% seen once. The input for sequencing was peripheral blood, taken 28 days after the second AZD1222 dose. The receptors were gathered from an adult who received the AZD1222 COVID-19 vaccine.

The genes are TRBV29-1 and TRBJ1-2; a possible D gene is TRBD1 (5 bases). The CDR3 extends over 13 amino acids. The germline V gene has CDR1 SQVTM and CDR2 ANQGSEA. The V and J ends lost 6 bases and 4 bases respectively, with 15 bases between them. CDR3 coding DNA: TGCAGCGTCTTGAAGGACACCACCTATGGCTACACCTTC. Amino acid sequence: CSVLKDTTYGYTF.

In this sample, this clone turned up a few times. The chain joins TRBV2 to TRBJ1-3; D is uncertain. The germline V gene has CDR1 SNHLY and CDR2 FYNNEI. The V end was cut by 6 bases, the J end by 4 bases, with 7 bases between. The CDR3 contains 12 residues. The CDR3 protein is CASRADGNTIYF. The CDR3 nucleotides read TGTGCCAGCAGAGCAGACGGAAACACCATATATTTT.

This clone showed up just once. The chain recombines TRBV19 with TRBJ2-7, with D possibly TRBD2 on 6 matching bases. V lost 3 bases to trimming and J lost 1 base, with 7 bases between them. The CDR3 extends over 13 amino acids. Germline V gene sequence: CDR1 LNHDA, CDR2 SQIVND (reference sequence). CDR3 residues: CASSIRESYEQYF. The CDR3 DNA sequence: TGTGCCAGTAGTATTCGGGAGTCCTACGAGCAGTACTTC.

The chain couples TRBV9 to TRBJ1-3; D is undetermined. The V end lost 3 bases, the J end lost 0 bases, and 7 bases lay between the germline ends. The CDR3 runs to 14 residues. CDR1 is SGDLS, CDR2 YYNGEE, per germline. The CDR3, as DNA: TGTGCCAGCAGCGCAGGCTCCTCTGGAAACACCATATATTTT. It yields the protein CASSAGSSGNTIYF.

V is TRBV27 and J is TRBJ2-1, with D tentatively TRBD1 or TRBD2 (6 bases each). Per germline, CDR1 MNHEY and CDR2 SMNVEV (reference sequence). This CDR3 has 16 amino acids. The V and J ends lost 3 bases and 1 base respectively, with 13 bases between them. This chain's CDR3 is CASSLNGGTSYNEQFF. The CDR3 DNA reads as TGTGCCAGCAGTTTGAACGGCGGGACATCCTACAATGAGCAGTTCTTC.

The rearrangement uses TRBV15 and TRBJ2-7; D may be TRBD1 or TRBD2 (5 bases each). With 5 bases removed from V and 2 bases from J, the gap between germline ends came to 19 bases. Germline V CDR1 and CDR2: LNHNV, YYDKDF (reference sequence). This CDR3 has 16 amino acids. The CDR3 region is CATSRGRGARTYEQYF. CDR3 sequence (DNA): TGTGCCACCAGCCGAGGACGAGGGGCACGTACCTACGAGCAGTACTTC.

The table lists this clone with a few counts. The CDR3 region is CSASLAETQYF. The CDR3 DNA sequence: TGCAGTGCTAGCCTCGCAGAGACCCAGTACTTC. The V and J genes are TRBV20-1 and TRBJ2-5; unclear D gene. V shed 3 bases and J shed 4 bases, with 6 bases lying between them. Per germline, CDR1 DFQATT and CDR2 SNEGSKA (reference sequence). CDR3 length: 11 residues.

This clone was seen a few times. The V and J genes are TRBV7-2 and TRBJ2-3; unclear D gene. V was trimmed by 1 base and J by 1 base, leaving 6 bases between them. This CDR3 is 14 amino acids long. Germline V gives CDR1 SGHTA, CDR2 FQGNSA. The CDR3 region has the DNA TGTGCCAGCAGCTTAGGTGCCGGCACAGATACGCAGTATTTT. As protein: CASSLGAGTDTQYF.

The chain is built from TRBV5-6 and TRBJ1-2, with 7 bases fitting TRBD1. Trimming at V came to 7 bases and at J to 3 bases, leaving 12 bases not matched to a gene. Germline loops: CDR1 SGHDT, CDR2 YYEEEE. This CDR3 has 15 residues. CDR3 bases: TGTGCCAGCCGATTCCGGGACAGATTACACTATGGCTACACCTTC. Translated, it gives CASRFRDRLHYGYTF. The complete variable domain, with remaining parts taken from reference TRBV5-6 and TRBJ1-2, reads DAGVTQSPTHLIKTRGQQVTLRCSPKSGHDTVSWYQQALGQGPQFIFQYYEEEERQRGNFPDRFSGHQFPNYSSELNVNALLLGDSALYLCASRFRDRLHYGYTFGSGTRLTVV.

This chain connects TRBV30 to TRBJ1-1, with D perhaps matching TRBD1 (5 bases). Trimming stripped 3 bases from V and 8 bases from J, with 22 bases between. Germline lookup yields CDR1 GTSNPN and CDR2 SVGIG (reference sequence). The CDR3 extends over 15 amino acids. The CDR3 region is CAWSNEPRRGREAFF. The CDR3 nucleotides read TGTGCCTGGAGCAATGAACCTCGAAGGGGTAGGGAAGCTTTCTTT. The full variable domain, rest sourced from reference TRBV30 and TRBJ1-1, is SQTIHQWPATLVQPVGSPLSLECTVEGTSNPNLYWYRQAAGRGLQLLFYSVGIGQISSEVPQNLSASRPQDRQFILSSKKLLLSDSGFYLCAWSNEPRRGREAFFGQGTRLTVV.

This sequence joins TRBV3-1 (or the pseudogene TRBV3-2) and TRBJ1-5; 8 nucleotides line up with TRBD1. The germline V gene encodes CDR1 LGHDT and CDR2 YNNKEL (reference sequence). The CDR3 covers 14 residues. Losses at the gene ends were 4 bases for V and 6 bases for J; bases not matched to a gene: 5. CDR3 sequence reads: CASSLGQGAQPQHF. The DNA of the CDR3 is TGTGCCAGCAGCCTCGGACAGGGAGCTCAGCCCCAGCATTTT.

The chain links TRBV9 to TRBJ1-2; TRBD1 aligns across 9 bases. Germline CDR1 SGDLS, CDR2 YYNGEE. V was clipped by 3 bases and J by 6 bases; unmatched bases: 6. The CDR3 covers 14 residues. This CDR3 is CASSARTGEDGYTF. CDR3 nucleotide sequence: TGTGCCAGCAGCGCGCGGACAGGGGAAGATGGCTACACCTTC.

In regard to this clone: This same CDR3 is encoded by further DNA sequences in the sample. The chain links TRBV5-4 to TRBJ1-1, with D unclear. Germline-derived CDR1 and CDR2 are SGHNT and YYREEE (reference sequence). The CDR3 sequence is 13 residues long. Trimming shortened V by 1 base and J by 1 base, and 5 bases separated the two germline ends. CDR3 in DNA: TGTGCCAGCAGCTTGCCCGAGAACACTGAAGCTTTCTTT. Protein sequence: CASSLPENTEAFF.

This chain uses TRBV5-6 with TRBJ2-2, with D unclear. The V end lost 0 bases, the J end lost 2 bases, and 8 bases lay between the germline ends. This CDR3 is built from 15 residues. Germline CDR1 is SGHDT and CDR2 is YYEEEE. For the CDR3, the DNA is TGTGCCAGCAGCTTGGGACGAGGAAACACCGGGGAGCTGTTTTTT. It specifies CASSLGRGNTGELFF.

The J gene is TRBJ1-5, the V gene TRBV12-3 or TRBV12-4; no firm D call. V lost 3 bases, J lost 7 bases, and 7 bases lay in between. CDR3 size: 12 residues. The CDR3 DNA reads TGTGCCAGCAGTTTTGGGTCCCAGCCCCAGCATTTT. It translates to CASSFGSQPQHF.

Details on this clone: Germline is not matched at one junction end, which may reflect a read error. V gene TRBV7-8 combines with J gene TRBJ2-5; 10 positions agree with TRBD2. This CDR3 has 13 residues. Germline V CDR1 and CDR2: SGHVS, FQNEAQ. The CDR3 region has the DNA TGTGCCAGCAGCCCAAGGCTAGCGGGGGACCCGGACTTC. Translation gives CASSPRLAGDPDF.

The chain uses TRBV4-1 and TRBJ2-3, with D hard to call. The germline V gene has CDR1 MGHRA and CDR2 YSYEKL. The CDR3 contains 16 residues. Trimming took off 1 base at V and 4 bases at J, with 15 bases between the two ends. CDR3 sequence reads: CASSQGRSLEADTQYF. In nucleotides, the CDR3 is TGCGCCAGCAGCCAAGGCCGATCCCTAGAGGCAGATACGCAGTATTTT.

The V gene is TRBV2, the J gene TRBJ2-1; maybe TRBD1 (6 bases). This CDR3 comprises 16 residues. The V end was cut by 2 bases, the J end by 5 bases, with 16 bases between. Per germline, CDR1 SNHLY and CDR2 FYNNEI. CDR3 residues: CASSESRGFPNNEQFF. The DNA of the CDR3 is TGTGCCAGCAGTGAAAGCAGGGGCTTCCCTAACAATGAGCAGTTCTTC.